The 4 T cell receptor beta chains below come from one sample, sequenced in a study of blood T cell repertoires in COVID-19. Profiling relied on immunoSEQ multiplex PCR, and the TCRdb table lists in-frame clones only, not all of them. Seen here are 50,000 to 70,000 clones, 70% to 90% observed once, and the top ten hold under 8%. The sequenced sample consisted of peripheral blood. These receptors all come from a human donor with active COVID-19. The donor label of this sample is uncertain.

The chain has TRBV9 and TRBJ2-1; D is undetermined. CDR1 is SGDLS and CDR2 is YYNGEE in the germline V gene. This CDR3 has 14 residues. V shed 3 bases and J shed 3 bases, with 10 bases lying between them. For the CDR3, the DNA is TGTGCCAGCAGCGCCGGAAGACTCTACAATGAGCAGTTCTTC. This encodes CASSAGRLYNEQFF.

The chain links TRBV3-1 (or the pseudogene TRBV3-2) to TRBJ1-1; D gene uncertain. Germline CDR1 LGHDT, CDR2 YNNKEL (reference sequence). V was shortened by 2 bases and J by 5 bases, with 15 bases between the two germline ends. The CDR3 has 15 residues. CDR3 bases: TGTGCCAGCAGCCAAACGGGTACCAGAGTGACTGAAGCTTTCTTT. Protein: CASSQTGTRVTEAFF.

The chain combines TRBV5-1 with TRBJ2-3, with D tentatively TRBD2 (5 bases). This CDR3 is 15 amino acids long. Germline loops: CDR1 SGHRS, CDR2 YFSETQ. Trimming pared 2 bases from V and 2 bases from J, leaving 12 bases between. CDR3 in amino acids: CASSFGVGATDTQYF. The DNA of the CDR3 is TGCGCCAGCAGCTTCGGGGTGGGAGCCACAGATACGCAGTATTTT. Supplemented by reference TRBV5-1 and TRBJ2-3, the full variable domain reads KAGVTQTPRYLIKTRGQQVTLSCSPISGHRSVSWYQQTPGQGLQFLFEYFSETQRNKGNFPGRFSGRQFSNSRSEMNVSTLELGDSALYLCASSFGVGATDTQYFGPGTRLTVL.

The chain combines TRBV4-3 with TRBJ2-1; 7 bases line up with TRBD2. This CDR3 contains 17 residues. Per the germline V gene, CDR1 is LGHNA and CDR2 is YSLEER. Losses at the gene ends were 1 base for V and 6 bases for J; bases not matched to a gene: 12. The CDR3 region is CASSQAFGRGNVNEQFF. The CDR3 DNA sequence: TGCGCCAGCAGCCAAGCCTTTGGGAGGGGAAATGTCAATGAGCAGTTCTTC.